The next 29 T cell receptor beta chains were all read from a single sample in a study of CD8 T cells in ankylosing spondylitis. Points from the study as a whole: What seemed typical of ankylosing spondylitis blood was a TCR beta motif built from under 10 highly homologous variants.

In TCRdb, the 5' RACE reads were re-called with MiXCR into one record per CDR3 protein. The table includes fewer than 550,000 distinct CDR3 sequences, less than 6% detected once. Their cognate antigens are unknown. The sequenced sample was blood, either unsorted or a sorted T cell fraction (not recorded which). These TCRs come from a male donor with ankylosing spondylitis.

This clonotype was seen ten or more times. The CDR3 DNA sequence: TGTGCCAGCAGTTTAGAGGATATAGAGACCCAGTACTTC. It is translated as CASSLEDIETQYF. The chain carries TRBV12-3 or TRBV12-4 and TRBJ2-5; no clear D. The CDR3 is 13 amino acids. Trimming removed 1 base at V and 4 bases at J, with 7 bases between.

This clonotype was seen at least ten times. The chain's CDR3 is CASSFRDSLYNSPLHF. In nucleotides, the CDR3 is TGTGCCAGCAGCTTCCGGGACAGCCTCTATAATTCACCCCTCCACTTT. The chain uses TRBV7-2 and TRBJ1-6; 7 bases are a match to TRBD1. Per the germline V gene, CDR1 is SGHTA and CDR2 is FQGNSA. V dropped 3 bases and J dropped 3; count of bases not matched to a gene: 5. CDR3 length equals 16 residues.

As to this clonotype: One base away lies a much larger clone, so this may be a sequencing read error. As the CDR3 is not closed by the conserved phenylalanine or tryptophan, this likely results from a read error. The rearrangement joins TRBV9 to TRBJ1-1; D not certain. This CDR3 comprises 14 residues. Germline CDR1 and CDR2: SGDLS and YYNGEE. Trimming took off 2 bases at V and 0 bases at J, with 8 bases between the two ends. CDR3 region: CASSVMGMNTEAFL. The CDR3 DNA reads as TGTGCCAGCAGCGTTATGGGCATGAACACTGAAGCTTTCCTT.

This clonotype was seen a handful of times. This chain links TRBV15 with TRBJ2-2; D unclear. Germline values: CDR1 LNHNV, CDR2 YYDKDF (reference sequence). The CDR3 consists of 15 residues. V lost 8 bases to trimming and J lost 0 bases, with 13 bases between them. Written as DNA, the CDR3 is TGTGCCACCGGGCGGCACCGAGCGAACACCGGGGAGCTGTTTTTT. Protein sequence: CATGRHRANTGELFF. Full variable domain (outside the CDR3, taken from reference TRBV15 and TRBJ2-2): DAMVIQNPRYQVTQFGKPVTLSCSQTLNHNVMYWYQQKSSQAPKLLFHYYDKDFNNEADTPDNFQSRRPNTSFCFLDIRSPGLGDTAMYLCATGRHRANTGELFFGEGSRLTVL.

This clonotype was seen ten or more times. The CDR3 DNA follows: TGTGCCATCAGTGAGTCACGCACTCAAGAGACCCAGTACTTC. It yields the protein CAISESRTQETQYF. The V and J genes are TRBV10-3 and TRBJ2-5; D gene ambiguous. The V end was cut by 0 bases, the J end by 2 bases, with 7 bases between. The CDR3 extends over 14 amino acids. The germline V gene has CDR1 ENHRY and CDR2 SYGVKD.

CDR3 nucleotide sequence: TGCAGTGCTAGCGGAGGGTACGTACGACTCTACGAGCAGTACTTC. Translating gives CSASGGYVRLYEQYF. The V call is TRBV20-1, the J call TRBJ2-7; D may be TRBD2 (6 bases). Germline V gene sequence: CDR1 DFQATT, CDR2 SNEGSKA (reference sequence). V was pared by 3 bases and J by 3 bases, with 18 bases between. CDR3 size: 15 residues.

This clonotype was detected only a few times. The chain links TRBV20-1 to TRBJ2-3; TRBD2 aligns across 8 bases. CDR1 DFQATT and CDR2 SNEGSKA come from the germline V gene (reference sequence). The CDR3 loop spans 17 amino acids. The V and J ends lost 6 bases and 1 base, in that order; junction bases with no gene match: 15. The CDR3 loop reads CSAPKSLAGSGTDTQYF. The DNA for the CDR3 is TGCAGTGCGCCAAAGTCCTTAGCGGGGTCGGGCACAGATACGCAGTATTTT.

The chain joins TRBV4-3 to TRBJ2-2; perhaps TRBD1 as D (5 bases). The CDR3 sequence is 16 residues long. CDR1 and CDR2 (germline): LGHNA, YSLEER. V lost 2 bases and J 4 bases, leaving 14 bases between the germline ends. Here the CDR3 DNA reads TGCGCCAGCAGCCAACCAAGGGGTGGGGCCACCGGGGAGCTGTTTTTT. Residues: CASSQPRGGATGELFF.

This clonotype was detected many times. The rearrangement joins TRBV12-3 or TRBV12-4 to TRBJ1-4, with D possibly TRBD1 on 5 matching bases. This CDR3 has 15 amino acids. V was pared by 6 bases and J by 4 bases, with 15 bases between. In DNA, the CDR3 is TGTGCCAGCAGCAAGGACGGGAGGGGTAATGAAAAACTGTTTTTT. Encoded protein: CASSKDGRGNEKLFF.

Ten or more counts support this clonotype. V usage is TRBV5-1 and J usage is TRBJ1-2, with D hard to call. The V end was cut by 4 bases, the J end by 8 bases, with 9 bases between. Germline-derived CDR1 and CDR2 are SGHRS and YFSETQ. This CDR3 contains 11 residues. Written as DNA, the CDR3 is TGCGCCAGCAGCGTGGATGGAGGCTACACCTTC. Encoded protein: CASSVDGGYTF.

Ten or more counts support this clonotype. The rearrangement uses TRBV29-1 and TRBJ2-2; TRBD1 is a possible D gene (5 bases). Trimming removed 4 bases at V and 0 bases at J, with 9 bases between. The CDR3 covers 14 residues. CDR1 and CDR2 (germline): SQVTM, ANQGSEA. CDR3 protein: CSVVQVANTGELFF. In DNA, the CDR3 is TGCAGCGTTGTACAGGTCGCGAACACCGGGGAGCTGTTTTTT.

This clonotype occurred many times. V is TRBV20-1 and J is TRBJ1-6; no clear D gene. The length of the CDR3 is 15 residues. Germline loops: CDR1 DFQATT, CDR2 SNEGSKA (reference sequence). The V gene lost 1 base and the J gene lost 3 bases, with 10 bases spanning the gap. Here the CDR3 reads CSARVRQDYNSPLHF. CDR3 bases: TGCAGTGCTAGAGTTCGACAAGACTATAATTCACCCCTCCACTTT.

This clonotype was seen only a few times. The CDR3 ends on some other residue instead of the conserved phenylalanine or tryptophan, so this is likely a read error. Because the CDR3's place on the DNA is in doubt, the DNA is left out and the CDR3 is given as listed by TCRdb. The chain recombines TRBV28 with TRBJ2-1; no DNA check was done on the table's D call, TRBD2. Germline assignment: CDR1 MDHEN and CDR2 SYDVKM. Including both end residues, the CDR3 is 12 amino acids long. The CDR3 reads CASSSRGVAGPL.

This clonotype was detected ten times or more. The CDR3 sequence is CASSYSNSGNTIYF. The CDR3 DNA sequence: TGTGCCAGCAGTTACTCGAACTCTGGAAACACCATATATTTT. The chain recombines TRBV6-5 with TRBJ1-3; the D is unclear. CDR1 and CDR2 from the germline V gene are MNHEY and SVGAGI. This CDR3 comprises 14 residues. Trimming stripped 0 bases from V and 0 bases from J, with 3 bases between.

This clonotype was counted ten times or more. The CDR3 is CASFSLAGTATDTQYF. DNA of the CDR3: TGTGCCAGCTTCTCTCTAGCGGGTACGGCTACAGATACGCAGTATTTT. This chain links TRBV28 with TRBJ2-3; TRBD2 agrees at 8 bases. J lost 3 bases, V lost 8 bases, and 13 bases had no gene match. The CDR3 totals 16 residues. Germline loops: CDR1 MDHEN, CDR2 SYDVKM.

Many counts were recorded for this clonotype. The J gene is TRBJ2-1, the V gene TRBV6-5; the D gene is possibly TRBD2 (6 bases). With 4 bases removed from V and 6 bases from J, the gap between germline ends came to 7 bases. Germline CDR1 MNHEY, CDR2 SVGAGI. CDR3 size: 12 residues. The CDR3 is CASSFGSNEQFF. CDR3 bases: TGTGCCAGCAGTTTCGGGAGCAATGAGCAGTTCTTC.

The chain joins TRBV12-5 to TRBJ1-1; 9 bases are a match to TRBD1. The germline gives CDR1 LGHNT, CDR2 FRNRAP. CDR3 size: 17 residues. The trim removed 0 bases at V and 1 base at J, leaving 6 bases unmatched. This chain's CDR3 is CASGLVLGQGPNTEAFF. The CDR3 DNA reads as TGTGCTAGTGGTTTGGTACTGGGACAGGGCCCGAACACTGAAGCTTTCTTT.

In its sample, this clonotype was seen many times. The V and J genes are TRBV12-3 or TRBV12-4 and TRBJ2-1; D is unresolved. V was clipped by 3 bases and J by 4 bases, with 13 bases between them. This CDR3 region has 15 residues. CDR3 in amino acids: CASSFGITNYNEQFF. CDR3 coding DNA: TGTGCCAGCAGTTTCGGCATAACTAATTACAATGAGCAGTTCTTC.

This clonotype has a handful of counts. The J gene is TRBJ2-1, the V gene TRBV7-2, with D possibly being TRBD1 (6 bases). The germline V and J ends were trimmed by 3 bases and 6 bases, with 12 bases remaining between them. The germline V gene has CDR1 SGHTA and CDR2 FQGNSA. This CDR3 region has 14 residues. The CDR3 DNA reads as TGTGCCAGCAGCTTCACCTCAGGGGTCAATGAGCAGTTCTTC. The encoded protein is CASSFTSGVNEQFF.

The chain uses TRBV4-2 and TRBJ2-7, with 9 positions matching TRBD2. The CDR3 extends over 14 amino acids. The V gene's germline CDR1 is LGHNA and CDR2 YNFKEQ. With 4 bases clipped from V and 6 bases from J, the junction kept 7 bases outside the gene matches. The CDR3 DNA is TGTGCCAGCAGCCGTAGGGGAGCGGGAGGCGAGCAGTACTTC. Residues: CASSRRGAGGEQYF.

This clonotype appeared many times. This chain connects TRBV5-1 to TRBJ1-2; D possibly corresponds to TRBD1 (5 bases). CDR3 size: 13 residues. The germline V gene has CDR1 SGHRS and CDR2 YFSETQ. With 5 bases removed from V and 4 bases from J, the gap between germline ends came to 12 bases. DNA for the CDR3: TGCGCCAGCAGGGGGCAGGGAGTCTATGGCTACACCTTC. Protein: CASRGQGVYGYTF.

At least ten counts were recorded for this clonotype. V usage is TRBV9 and J usage is TRBJ1-2; 7 positions agree with TRBD1. The germline V gene has CDR1 SGDLS and CDR2 YYNGEE. The CDR3 has 12 residues. With 3 bases clipped from V and 8 bases from J, the junction kept 4 bases outside the gene matches. DNA for the CDR3: TGTGCCAGCAGCGGATACAGGGGAGGCTACACCTTC. Encoded protein: CASSGYRGGYTF. Combining the CDR3 with reference TRBV9 and TRBJ1-2 gives the whole variable domain DSGVTQTPKHLITATGQRVTLRCSPRSGDLSVYWYQQSLDQGLQFLIQYYNGEERAKGNILERFSAQQFPDLHSELNLSSLELGDSALYFCASSGYRGGYTFGSGTRLTVV.

This clonotype was recorded many times. The chain is built from TRBV7-9 and TRBJ1-2; possible D gene TRBD1, 5 bases. This CDR3 region has 14 residues. V was trimmed by 5 bases and J by 6 bases, leaving 16 bases between them. From germline, CDR1 is SEHNR and CDR2 FQNEAQ (reference sequence). CDR3 in amino acids: CASSLGQGMNGYTF. CDR3 in DNA: TGTGCCAGCAGCCTGGGCCAGGGCATGAATGGCTACACCTTC.

Ten or more counts support this clonotype. The chain is built from TRBV10-3 and TRBJ2-7; the match to TRBD1 covers 12 bases. Germline-derived CDR1 and CDR2 are ENHRY and SYGVKD. The CDR3 spans 13 residues. After removal of 6 bases from V and 5 bases from J, the junction contained 2 bases not matched to a gene. The CDR3 nucleotides are TGTGCCATCAGAGGGACAGGGGGCGACGAGCAGTACTTC. Translated: CAIRGTGGDEQYF.

This clonotype has a count of ten or more. As DNA, the CDR3 is TGCAGTGCTCAGGACAGCGGCCTTCCAGATTATAATTCACCCCTCCACTTT. It codes for CSAQDSGLPDYNSPLHF. The rearrangement links TRBV20-1 to TRBJ1-6; tentatively, D is TRBD1 (6 bases). The germline CDR1 and CDR2 sequences are DFQATT and SNEGSKA (reference sequence). V lost 5 bases, J lost 4 bases, and 21 bases lay in between. There are 17 residues in the CDR3.

There are a few counts of this clonotype. V and J are TRBV6-2 or TRBV6-3 and TRBJ2-1, with D possibly being TRBD2 (6 bases). The germline V gene has CDR1 MNHEY and CDR2 SVGEGT. The CDR3 is 17 amino acids. V lost 6 bases and J 3 bases, leaving 21 bases between the germline ends. CDR3 protein: CASSLGRWGVVYNEQFF. CDR3 nucleotides: TGTGCCAGCAGCCTCGGCCGGTGGGGGGTAGTCTACAATGAGCAGTTCTTC.

This clonotype was seen at least ten times. The CDR3 DNA reads as TGTGCCAGCAGCTTAGTGCAGGGGGCTTTGAATGGCTACACCTTC. This encodes CASSLVQGALNGYTF. The chain employs TRBV7-2 and TRBJ1-2; 8 bases map to TRBD1. Germline V gene data show CDR1 as SGHTA and CDR2 as FQGNSA. The junction had 7 bases not matched to a gene; V was cut back by 1 base and J by 6 bases. The CDR3 totals 15 residues.

This clonotype was seen at least ten times. The chain employs TRBV5-1 and TRBJ2-7; D tentatively reads TRBD1 or TRBD2 (5 bases each). This CDR3 contains 13 residues. Germline CDR1 SGHRS, CDR2 YFSETQ. V gave up 4 bases and J gave up 4 bases, with 12 bases separating them. The CDR3 coding sequence is TGCGCCAGCAGCCAGAGAGGGGAATACGAGCAGTACTTC. This encodes CASSQRGEYEQYF.

This clonotype was picked up many times. The junction departs from germline at one end; a sequencing error may be responsible. The chain recombines TRBV29-1 with TRBJ2-1, with D perhaps TRBD2 (6 bases). The CDR3 is 13 amino acids. CDR1 SQVTM and CDR2 ANQGSEA come from the germline V gene. The CDR3 bases are TGCAGCTTTGATAGCGGATCCTACAATGAGCAGTTCTTC. Protein product: CSFDSGSYNEQFF.